The 14 T cell receptor beta chains in this list originate from one sample, sequenced in a study of cytomegalovirus exposure and HLA in healthy donors. PCR was performed using 60 Vbeta and 13 Jbeta primers. Some clones are missing from TCRdb's copy, which holds only in-frame ones; the method was immunoSEQ multiplex PCR. The profile shows around 67,000 clones, approximately 92% of them singletons. Material: PBMCs. The source of these receptors is a young woman in good health and CMV-seropositive.

V gene TRBV30 combines with J gene TRBJ2-7; 13 bases are a match to TRBD2. Germline V gene data show CDR1 as GTSNPN and CDR2 as SVGIG (reference sequence). The J segment lost 4 bases and the V segment lost 4 bases, leaving 13 bases of the junction unmatched. This CDR3 region has 17 residues. The CDR3 DNA reads TGTGCCTGGATCACCCCGAGGGGACTAGCGGGGAGGTACGAGCAGTACTTC. Translated: CAWITPRGLAGRYEQYF.

This chain joins TRBV19 and TRBJ1-1; 7 bases agree with TRBD1. V trimming: 4 bases; J trimming: 4 bases; junction bases outside the gene matches: 9. Per the germline V gene, CDR1 is LNHDA and CDR2 is SQIVND (reference sequence). CDR3 size: 15 residues. The CDR3 spells CASSNRDRLSTEAFF. CDR3 nucleotide sequence: TGTGCCAGTAGTAACCGGGACAGATTGAGCACTGAAGCTTTCTTT.

The chain has TRBV29-1 and TRBJ1-1, with D tentatively TRBD1 (6 bases). Germline CDR1 reads SQVTM; CDR2 reads ANQGSEA. Trimming removed 7 bases from V and 1 base from J, with 10 bases in between. This CDR3 is 12 amino acids long. The CDR3 bases are TGCAGCGGCGGACAGTCGAACACTGAAGCTTTCTTT. Translation gives CSGGQSNTEAFF. Full variable domain (outside the CDR3, taken from reference TRBV29-1 and TRBJ1-1): SAVISQKPSRDICQRGTSLTIQCQVDSQVTMMFWYRQQPGQSLTLIATANQGSEATYESGFVIDKFPISRPNLTFSTLTVSNMSPEDSSIYLCSGGQSNTEAFFGQGTRLTVV.

The genes are TRBV5-1 and TRBJ2-7, with D maybe TRBD1 (6 bases). Between the trimmed V and J ends, which lost 3 bases and 4 bases, there was a span of 11 bases. This CDR3 has 13 amino acids. CDR1 and CDR2 (germline): SGHRS, YFSETQ. The CDR3 sequence is CASSWDKAYEQYF. In DNA, the CDR3 is TGCGCCAGCAGCTGGGACAAGGCGTACGAGCAGTACTTC.

This chain connects TRBV12-5 to TRBJ1-1; D is undetermined. Trimming cost V 1 base and J 5 bases, with 8 bases left between them. Per the germline V gene, CDR1 is LGHNT and CDR2 is FRNRAP. The CDR3 is 13 residues long. The CDR3 loop is CASGLEEGTEAFF. As DNA, the CDR3 is TGTGCTAGTGGTTTGGAGGAGGGTACTGAAGCTTTCTTT.

The chain couples TRBV5-1 to TRBJ2-7, with 8 nucleotides matching TRBD1. Germline lookup yields CDR1 SGHRS and CDR2 YFSETQ. Unmatched junction bases numbered 6, after V lost 4 bases and J lost 3 bases. The CDR3 runs to 14 residues. The CDR3 reads CASSKDRALYEQYF. CDR3 sequence (DNA): TGCGCCAGCAGCAAGGACAGGGCTCTCTACGAGCAGTACTTC.

This chain connects TRBV9 to TRBJ2-3, with D possibly TRBD1 on 5 matching bases. The CDR3 is made up of 16 amino acids. CDR1 and CDR2 from the germline V gene are SGDLS and YYNGEE. The V and J ends lost 0 bases and 5 bases respectively, with 16 bases between them. CDR3 region: CASSVGPGWVGDTQYF. In nucleotides, the CDR3 is TGTGCCAGCAGCGTAGGGCCAGGGTGGGTGGGAGATACGCAGTATTTT.

This chain links TRBV28 with TRBJ2-1; no clear D. This CDR3 is 13 amino acids long. The V gene lost 1 base and the J gene lost 10 bases, with 11 bases spanning the gap. The germline V gene has CDR1 MDHEN and CDR2 SYDVKM. CDR3 protein: CASSLSIQQEQFF. In DNA form, the CDR3 reads TGTGCCAGCAGTTTATCCATACAACAGGAGCAGTTCTTC.

The chain combines TRBV27 with TRBJ1-1; D unclear. From germline, CDR1 is MNHEY and CDR2 SMNVEV (reference sequence). The CDR3 covers 14 residues. V gave up 1 base and J gave up 3 bases, with 9 bases separating them. CDR3 bases: TGTGCCAGCAGTTTATACGTGGGCGACACTGAAGCTTTCTTT. Its translation is CASSLYVGDTEAFF.

The V gene is TRBV7-2, the J gene TRBJ2-2; possibly TRBD2 for D (6 bases). Deletions cut 6 bases from V and 0 bases from J, with 11 bases between. CDR3 length: 15 amino acids. Germline V gene data show CDR1 as SGHTA and CDR2 as FQGNSA. CDR3 coding DNA: TGTGCCAGCAGGCGTGGGGACTCGAACACCGGGGAGCTGTTTTTT. This translates into CASRRGDSNTGELFF.

This clone qualifies as medium-sized. The sample carries other DNA sequences with the same CDR3. The V call is TRBV30, the J call TRBJ2-6, with a tentative D call TRBD2 (5 bases). From germline, CDR1 is GTSNPN and CDR2 SVGIG (reference sequence). The V end lost 0 bases, the J end lost 3 bases, and 12 bases lay between the germline ends. This CDR3 is 16 amino acids long. In nucleotides, the CDR3 is TGTGCCTGGAGTGTACCCGCGGGTAATGGGGCCAACGTCCTGACTTTC. It is translated as CAWSVPAGNGANVLTF.

V is TRBV4-1 and J is TRBJ2-5; 7 positions agree with TRBD2. The CDR3 spans 15 residues. J lost 6 bases, V lost 9 bases, and 16 bases had no gene match. Germline V gene data show CDR1 as MGHRA and CDR2 as YSYEKL. CDR3 in amino acids: CASSPAGLEMKTQYF. The CDR3 DNA reads TGCGCCAGTTCCCCAGCCGGACTAGAGATGAAGACCCAGTACTTC.

CDR3 nucleotides: TGTGCCAGCAGAAGCGGGACAGGGGGTCCCACTGAAGCTTTCTTT. Translation gives CASRSGTGGPTEAFF. This chain connects TRBV28 to TRBJ1-1; TRBD1 aligns across 11 bases. Looked up from germline, CDR1 is MDHEN and CDR2 is SYDVKM. The V segment lost 6 bases and the J segment 4 bases; nucleotides outside the gene matches: 7. This CDR3 has 15 amino acids.

This clone was counted a few times. The rearrangement uses TRBV28 and TRBJ2-1; TRBD2 matches 13 bases. Germline CDR1 reads MDHEN; CDR2 reads SYDVKM. The CDR3 has 14 residues. The V segment lost 6 bases and the J segment 7 bases; nucleotides outside the gene matches: 3. The chain's CDR3 is CASRGTSGENEQFF. The CDR3 nucleotides read TGTGCCAGCAGGGGGACTAGCGGGGAAAATGAGCAGTTCTTC.